Reported below is one T cell receptor beta chain. This record belongs to a study of Ad26.COV2.S vaccination and SARS-CoV-2 variants. Treatment given: some 19 received Ad26.COV2.S at low or high dose, single or two shots; 5 received placebo; per-sample allocation not given. Sampling was done on day 63 after the first vaccine or placebo injection. CDR1 and CDR2 (germline): SNHLY, FYNNEI. CDR3 size: 17 residues. The V segment lost 8 bases and the J segment 1 base; nucleotides outside the gene matches: 17. Libraries were prepared by immunoSEQ multiplex PCR; TCRdb keeps only in-frame clonotypes and omits some of them. The sample has around 370,000 clones, approximately 84% seen once.

This clonotype originated in a person aged 18 to 59 who received the Ad26.COV2.S COVID-19 vaccine or a placebo. V is TRBV2 and J is TRBJ2-7; 7 bases match TRBD1. Sequencing used peripheral blood, obtained in a trial of Ad26.COV2.S vaccine versus placebo. The CDR3 sequence: CASVTDRTGSRSYEQYF. Written as DNA, the CDR3 is TGTGCCAGCGTTACCGACCGGACAGGTTCAAGATCCTACGAGCAGTACTTC.